This T cell receptor (beta chain) is drawn from a study of radiotherapy plus CTLA-4 blockade in lung cancer. The CDR3 extends over 15 amino acids. CDR1 and CDR2 (germline): ENHRY, SYGVKD. The V and J ends lost 7 bases and 2 bases respectively, with 14 bases between them. TCRdb's copy holds only in-frame clones and misses some; the assay was immunoSEQ multiplex PCR. The sample has 90,000 or so clones, more than 75% seen once. The V call is TRBV10-3, the J call TRBJ2-2, with a tentative D call TRBD1 (6 bases). The clonotype comes from a human donor with non-small cell lung cancer who had a partial response to radiotherapy plus ipilimumab. The sequencing here drew on peripheral blood, taken from a patient treated with radiotherapy plus ipilimumab. The DNA of the CDR3 is TGTGCCATCACGGGACAAGGGTCAAACACCGGGGAGCTGTTTTTT. This encodes CAITGQGSNTGELFF.